This TCR beta chain was sequenced for a study of cytomegalovirus exposure and HLA in healthy donors (dated by TCRdb to the late 2010s). With regard to the full study: According to an earlier analysis of 587 of the donors, 150 million to 200 million T cells yielded 120 million or so unique TCR beta sequences and approximately 300 Gb of sequence data. An earlier analysis of some 600 of the donors applied high-throughput TCR beta sequencing to assess whether each TCR beta V gene segment acted as functional or pseudogenic. High-throughput TCR immunosequencing, statistical association of individual TCRs with disease status, and machine learning were combined to predict cytomegalovirus infection status. Roughly 300 gigabases of sequencing data and approximately 85 million unique TCR sequences were included in an early release covering several hundred HLA-typed donors. In a later analysis, previously published TCR beta repertoires from about 640 donors were re-analyzed and high-resolution HLA genotyping was added so that TCR occurrence patterns could be studied. HLA typing covered class I and class II loci at four-digit resolution. Every discovery cohort repertoire had been produced on one sequencing platform. The study was designed to test whether signatures of past pathogen exposure could be identified by cataloging public T cell receptors. In the later analysis, no new phenotypic data were used to find candidate immune exposures; instead, reliance was placed on TCR beta sequences and their occurrence across donors. Four to six DR-DQ haplotypes were handled as single units for association and clustering, since linkage in the cohort was strong. Genome-wide SNP genotypes for about 65% of the 666 donors were used in a later genetic analysis, which treated that subset as a discovery cohort. A separate validation cohort of about 110 different subjects was used in addition to the 666-subject first cohort. Typing coverage varied by locus: about 629-630 donors for A, B, C, DRB1 and DQB1; around 560 for DQA1; around 610 for DPA1; 400 to 480 for DPB1. Among the roughly 370 genotyped donors, 81% belonged to the genetic ancestry cluster associated with self-reported Caucasian donors. On average, over 200,000 unique TCR beta nucleotide sequences were sequenced per donor among 398 genotyped donors of the cohort, with roughly 19% of those sequences being non-productive. Donor age, sex, ethnicity and CMV serostatus were compiled together with the repertoire data. The study used immunosequencing to profile the T cell repertoires of approximately 630 subjects and linked those repertoires to cytomegalovirus serostatus. Overall study results and their limits: While some public TCRs were present in many individuals, most TCR sequences turned up only very rarely across donors. In a later analysis, HLA-associated TCR beta chains were found to be more clonally expanded and to have lower generation probabilities than equally common non-associated chains. A later analysis found that most CMV-associated TCR beta chains appeared HLA-restricted, with HLA associations seemingly driven largely by CMV exposure. A cluster of highly shared sequence variants was judged likely to be a technical artifact of the sequencing pipeline. A later genetic analysis associated a missense DCLRE1C variant with V-gene and J-gene trimming of TCR beta chains, and an independent cohort replicated the association. In a later analysis, the rate of TCR association differed among HLA loci, with DRB1 alleles having the most associated TCRs and HLA-C alleles having the fewest. A later genetic analysis reported fewer N-insertions in productive TCRs among donors in an Asian-associated ancestry cluster than the approximately 700-donor mean. The authors suggested that the approach could potentially be generalized to other disease states and immunological phenotypes. Correlated functional status among segregating V segments might reflect linkage disequilibrium, but an unknown experimental factor could not be ruled out. Specific HLA alleles were associated with 18,000 or so TCR beta sequences at a false discovery rate of 0.05 in a later analysis. Immune exposure information for the cohort was limited to CMV serostatus. According to a later analysis, parvovirus B19, influenza, CMV and Epstein-Barr virus appeared linked to several top co-occurrence clusters. In the study, 150 to 200 TCR beta chains were listed as associated with cytomegalovirus. Roughly 17 rarely observed V segments, including chromosome 9 orphons, were excluded from the earlier analysis of about 600 of the donors because counts were too low. Strong co-occurrence of HLA alleles, especially DR and DQ, made assigning TCR associations to individual alleles difficult. Sequencing depth was assumed to be roughly uniform across donors in the presence/absence analyses, though that assumption may not hold. A further reported finding was that TCR beta sequences accurately predicted the HLA-A and HLA-B alleles for most subjects in the first cohort. An earlier analysis of approximately 590 of the donors showed that most TCR beta V segments appeared in productive rearrangements either about 87% or about 30% of the time, which broadly matched IMGT annotations. Some IMGT-functional V segments, including TRBV6-2 and TRBV6-3, could not be distinguished by the 87-base-pair reads and were therefore excluded. In vitro tests confirmed that three of the cytomegalovirus-associated TCR beta chains recognize cytomegalovirus antigens. Because HLA typing was unavailable for some donors at each locus, only the typed subset was used in association tests. Only TCR beta chains were sequenced in this cohort, and the absence of alpha or paired-chain data limited detectable features. In both the original and validation cohorts, the classifier was reported to diagnose cytomegalovirus status with high specificity and sensitivity.

The library was generated by the immunoSEQ multiplex PCR assay. For the multiplex PCR, a mixture combining 60 forward primers for TCR Vbeta segments and 13 reverse primers for TCR Jbeta segments was used. A multiplex PCR assay on genomic DNA amplified the CDR3 region of rearranged TCR beta genes. Amplified TCR beta libraries were sequenced as 87-base-pair reads on the Illumina HiSeq System. Under the source paper's analysis protocol: A later analysis counted around 72 million unique TCR beta chains across the roughly 700 repertoires, and approximately 11 million of these chains were shared by at least two donors. To remove PCR and sequencing errors, raw reads were error-corrected and collapsed into unique sequences using a nearest-neighbor algorithm that merged closely related sequences. To assign V, D and J gene segments, CDR3 sequences were aligned to IMGT reference sequences. For a sequence to be retained, a match of at least six nucleotides to both a V gene segment and a J gene segment was required. Rearrangements were called productive when the CDR3 lacked stop codons and stayed in frame with V and J; all others were non-productive. Following IMGT convention, CDR3 was defined as the stretch from the second conserved V-encoded cysteine up to the conserved J-encoded phenylalanine. The earlier analysis of about 610 of the donors excluded sequences that lacked an unambiguous match to a single V gene segment. An earlier analysis of a few hundred of the donors called V segments functional above 56.7% productive rearrangements and segregating when the between-donor standard deviation exceeded 5%. To diagnose cytomegalovirus status from the catalog of TCR beta chain sequences, a statistical classification framework was built. In a later analysis, V and J genes were assigned by comparing TCR nucleotide sequences against IMGT/GENE-DB human TR gene sequences. The TCRdist pipeline was used in a later analysis to assign CDR3 sequences and most-parsimonious VDJ recombination scenarios. In a later analysis, each TCR beta chain was defined by its CDR3 amino acid sequence together with its V-gene family, and reads without a unique V-gene family were excluded. To address suspected cross-contamination and a sequencing artifact, a later analysis removed several hundred highly shared, low-generation-probability nucleotide sequences. In a later analysis, a clonal expansion index for each public chain was calculated from normalized within-repertoire ranks of inferred template counts. Generation probabilities in a later analysis came from a VDJ recombination model fitted to out-of-frame rearrangements, and those results were checked against IGoR. In a later analysis, TCR-TCR, TCR-HLA and TCR-CMV co-occurrence was scored with hypergeometric tests, and a repertoire-size bias correction was applied to TCR pairs. False discovery rates were estimated in a later analysis by permuting HLA or CMV assignments 20 times. A later analysis grouped co-occurring TCRs with DBSCAN, adding TCRdist sequence similarity when clustering within HLA-allele-positive subsets. For co-occurrence clustering, repertoires with fewer than 30,000 or more than 120,000 public chains were excluded, along with four or five repertoires with anomalous nucleotide sharing. This is the immuneACCESS table as TCRdb keeps it, with only in-frame sequences that have V and J called. A part of the clones is gone; compared with another copy, unresolved V genes explain less than half, and the rest is unexplained. For V, J and clone size, that table is used; D and trimming come from the DNA. This sample has approximately 160,000 clones in its table, and about 80% of those were observed once. Clones ranked in the top ten supply 1.5% to 1.7% of the sample.

The cohort consisted of approximately 690 healthy bone marrow donors. At the time of sampling, every cohort member was nominally healthy, though immune exposures that went unrecorded were likely present. The donor was CMV seronegative and was included in the group of hundreds of seronegative cohort members. A peripheral blood sample was collected from each donor, and TCR beta sequencing was performed on peripheral blood mononuclear cells. Genomic DNA was extracted from the blood cell samples with the Qiagen DNeasy Blood Extraction Kit. Notes on this clone: Its antigen target is currently unknown. No much larger clonotype is one base removed from it; base qualities were not supplied.

V gives up 4 bases and J gives up 2 bases, and the segment between their germline ends measures 17 bases. Looking up the germline V gene yields CDR1 KGHSH and CDR2 LQKENI. Inclusive of the bounding cysteine and phenylalanine, the CDR3 is 16 residues long. Only the CDR3 DNA is retained, 48 bases long and in frame from the first base. The sample was PBMCs. The source of this sequence is a man in his forties in good health and CMV-seronegative. The V and J genes are TRBV18 and TRBJ1-2; TRBD1 is perhaps the D gene, given 5 matching bases. The DNA reads as follows: TGTGCCAGCTCACTTCCTGCGACAGCCCCCAACTATGGCTACACCTTC. Its amino acids are CASSLPATAPNYGYTF.